The TCR beta chain under discussion was sequenced for a study of untreated major depressive disorder (dated by TCRdb to the late 2010s). About the study as a whole: In this cross-sectional case-control comparison, antidepressant-free major depressive disorder patients and individually matched non-depressed controls were compared on T cell phenotype and TCR repertoire. The sequencing was a follow-up to the differences in Vbeta 5.1, Vbeta 11 and Vbeta 22 usage that flow cytometry had picked up across the whole cohort. Broad study findings and their caveats: For the sequencing comparisons, one-tailed planned tests were applied to only three Vbeta families that had been selected in advance. Higher TRBV05-01 (Vbeta 5.1) usage among CD4+ T cells of depressed patients compared with controls was confirmed by sequencing, with p = 0.040 in a one-tailed test. Because of the strict matching and exclusion criteria, the study sample was comparatively small, which limits how generalizable the findings are. The top five TRBV05-01 clones in every sequenced subject were all private clones. In the sequencing data, TRBV25-01 and TRBV02-01 usage was found to follow the flow-cytometry pattern, although statistical significance was not reached.

The CDR3 goes from the cysteine to the phenylalanine over 14 residues. Only the CDR3 region is kept as DNA, spanning 42 bases read in frame from base 1. V loses 4 bases, J loses 0 bases, and the germline ends lie 13 bases apart. CDR1 and CDR2, per the germline V gene, are SQVTM and ANQGSEA. The Qiagen DNeasy Blood and Tissue Kit was used to extract total genomic DNA from the purified CD4+ T cells. Following immunoSEQ immunosequencing protocols, the TCRbeta CDR3 region, as defined by IMGT, was amplified and sequenced. As for how the authors treated the data: The immunoSEQ service preprocessed the raw sequence data to correct PCR and sequencing errors. Data were loaded into the immunoSEQ Analyzer and further analyzed with VDJtools v1.0.7. The paired Wilcoxon signed-rank test was applied to assess differences between patients and controls. TCRdb re-hosts the immuneACCESS table, in-frame sequences only. Its copies lack some clones; in the studies checked, an unresolved V gene accounts for under half of them, and the cause for the rest is not known. That table is the source of V, J and clone size, and D and trimming were worked out from the DNA. Recorded for this sample are 20,000 to 25,000 clones; about 93% of them occurred a single time. The ten largest make up about 0.31% of the sample.

About this clone itself: The antigen it binds to is not known. No much larger clonotype is one base removed from it; base qualities were not supplied.

For sex, age, current smoking status and body mass index, every depressed patient had a pairwise-matched non-depressed control. Every participant in the study was of European descent. No current or lifetime mood disorder was present in controls, and Quick Inventory of Depressive Symptoms-Self Report scores of 5 or less were recorded for controls. Major medical conditions, Axis I/II comorbidities, regular medication or illicit drug use, and drinking over 100 g alcohol weekly were applied as exclusion criteria for all participants. Approximately 30 ml of peripheral blood was collected into EDTA tubes from each participant. Magnetic negative selection with the BD IMag Human CD4 T Lymphocyte Enrichment Set was used to purify CD4+ T cells from thawed PBMCs. Flow cytometry confirmed that the CD4+ enrichment method typically gave roughly 95% purity. A subgroup of a handful of case-control pairs, chosen blind to chemokine receptor expression and flow-cytometric repertoire skewing results, underwent TCRbeta sequencing. Every blood sample was taken in the morning at 8:00 a.m., after which PBMCs were separated out using Ficoll-Hypaque gradient centrifugation. Until being assayed, PBMCs were kept in liquid nitrogen after cryopreservation by gradual cooling to -80 degrees C.

Sequenced material: CD4+ T cells from PBMCs. Here the chain combines TRBV29-1 and TRBJ2-7; a tentative D match to TRBD2 spans 5 bases. The receptor was derived from a man in his thirties or forties in good health. The CDR3 protein: CSVVKRTDSYEQYF. In nucleotide form, the sequence is TGCAGCGTTGTCAAGCGGACGGACTCCTACGAGCAGTACTTC.